Following are 32 T cell receptor beta chains from one sample sequenced in a study of CD8+CD57+ T cells in acquired aplastic anemia. Genomic DNA, the template, was used for profiling of the TCR beta VDJ and CDR3. One entry per CDR3 protein, called by TCRdb with MiXCR from the reads. The repertoire includes over 45,000 distinct CDR3 sequences, 55% to 75% of them detected once, and around a third sits in the top ten. Specimen: sorted CD4+, CD8+, or CD8+CD57+ T cells (not recorded which) from PBMCs. The receptors originated from a human donor in good health, serving as a control.

The gene calls are TRBV7-3 and TRBJ1-2; 8 bases are a match to TRBD1. CDR3 length equals 12 residues. Unmatched junction bases numbered 2, after V lost 4 bases and J lost 7 bases. Per germline, CDR1 SGHTA and CDR2 FQGTGA. CDR3 coding DNA: TGTGCCAGCAGCTCACAGGGGGGTGGCTACACCTTC. Amino acid sequence: CASSSQGGGYTF.

The rearrangement uses TRBV11-2 and TRBJ2-7; D not certain. The CDR3 spans 16 residues. Trimming stripped 5 bases from V and 2 bases from J, with 19 bases between. CDR1 is SGHAT and CDR2 is FQNNGV in the germline V gene. The CDR3 nucleotides are TGTGCCAGCAGCCCGCACCAGGCGCGAGAAACCTACGAGCAGTACTTC. It translates to CASSPHQARETYEQYF.

The chain links TRBV29-1 to TRBJ2-2, with D unclear. V dropped 7 bases and J dropped 7 bases, with 16 bases sitting between them. The length of the CDR3 is 13 residues. Germline values: CDR1 SQVTM, CDR2 ANQGSEA. The CDR3 reads CSADGSRSGELFF. The CDR3 coding sequence is TGCAGCGCCGACGGGTCACGGAGCGGGGAGCTGTTTTTT.

This clonotype was picked up many times. The V and J genes are TRBV5-5 and TRBJ2-7, with 12 bases lining up with TRBD2. This CDR3 is 16 amino acids long. V was clipped by 0 bases and J by 4 bases; unmatched bases: 5. Germline V gene sequence: CDR1 SGHKS, CDR2 YYEKEE (reference sequence). The CDR3 DNA follows: TGTGCCAGCAGCTTGGGGGCGACTAGCGGGAGTTACGAGCAGTACTTC. Its protein product is CASSLGATSGSYEQYF.

This clonotype showed up just once. This chain joins TRBV15 and TRBJ2-7; D may be TRBD2 (5 bases). Trimming pared 0 bases from V and 2 bases from J, leaving 11 bases between. Germline V lookup: CDR1 LNHNV, CDR2 YYDKDF (reference sequence). The CDR3 totals 15 residues. CDR3 sequence (DNA): TGTGCCACCAGCAGAGAGCGGGTAGCAACCTACGAGCAGTACTTC. Its protein is CATSRERVATYEQYF.

The chain combines TRBV2 with TRBJ2-1, with 13 nucleotides matching TRBD2. Germline V gives CDR1 SNHLY, CDR2 FYNNEI. V gave up 3 bases and J gave up 4 bases; unmatched junction bases: 3. The CDR3 contains 16 residues. The CDR3 sequence is CASSEPTSGGYNEQFF. The CDR3 DNA reads TGTGCCAGCAGTGAGCCGACTAGCGGGGGGTACAATGAGCAGTTCTTC.

The chain carries TRBV7-6 and TRBJ1-1; weak D call: TRBD1 (5 bases). The CDR3 has 14 amino acids. CDR1 and CDR2 (germline): SGHVS, FNYEAQ. The V end lost 6 bases, the J end lost 1 base, and 12 bases lay between the germline ends. The CDR3 DNA sequence: TGTGCCAGCAGGAGGGACGGCCGGAACACTGAAGCTTTCTTT. It translates to CASRRDGRNTEAFF.

This clonotype was observed a few times. The genes are TRBV20-1 and TRBJ2-7, with a weak D call TRBD2 (5 bases). The germline V gene encodes CDR1 DFQATT and CDR2 SNEGSKA (reference sequence). This CDR3 comprises 13 residues. CDR3 DNA sequence: TGCAGCCCAGTGACTACAGATAGATACGAGCAGTACTTC. Translating it yields CSPVTTDRYEQYF.

This rearrangement joins TRBV7-6 to TRBJ2-7, with TRBD2 matching 7 bases. After removal of 1 base from V and 3 bases from J, the junction contained 6 bases not matched to a gene. The CDR3 covers 15 residues. Germline V gene sequence: CDR1 SGHVS, CDR2 FNYEAQ. The CDR3 DNA sequence: TGTGCCAGCAGCTTAGATGGGGGGGGTAACTACGAGCAGTACTTC. This codes for CASSLDGGGNYEQYF.

This clonotype was detected only a few times. This sequence joins TRBV7-8 and TRBJ2-6; 7 bases agree with TRBD1. This CDR3 contains 16 residues. V gave up 6 bases and J gave up 0 bases; unmatched junction bases: 5. Germline loops: CDR1 SGHVS, CDR2 FQNEAQ. The CDR3 region has the DNA TGTGCCAGCAGTGAAGAGGGGGCCTCTGGGGCCAACGTCCTGACTTTC. Protein product: CASSEEGASGANVLTF.

V usage is TRBV11-2 and J usage is TRBJ1-2, with D unclear. Trimming pared 5 bases from V and 0 bases from J, leaving 16 bases between. The germline CDR1 and CDR2 sequences are SGHAT and FQNNGV. The CDR3 spans 16 residues. CDR3 region: CASSPGSAPTNYGYTF. The DNA for the CDR3 is TGTGCCAGCAGCCCCGGTTCGGCACCTACTAACTATGGCTACACCTTC.

V usage is TRBV7-9 and J usage is TRBJ2-1; D unresolved. The germline CDR1 and CDR2 sequences are SEHNR and FQNEAQ (reference sequence). The length of the CDR3 is 13 residues. Trimming pared 5 bases from V and 4 bases from J, leaving 9 bases between. In DNA, the CDR3 is TGTGCCAGCAGCGTACAGAATTACAATGAGCAGTTCTTC. It is translated as CASSVQNYNEQFF.

A few counts support this clonotype. The chain employs TRBV24-1 and TRBJ2-7, with 9 bases identical to TRBD1. Germline V CDR1 and CDR2: KGHDR, SFDVKD. The V segment lost 6 bases and the J segment 0 bases; nucleotides outside the gene matches: 5. This CDR3 comprises 15 residues. The CDR3 DNA reads as TGTGCCACCAGTCGAGGGGGACAGGGCTCCTACGAGCAGTACTTC. It is translated as CATSRGGQGSYEQYF.

The chain recombines TRBV10-1 with TRBJ2-3; 12 bases match TRBD2. The CDR3 totals 13 residues. CDR1 WNHNN and CDR2 SYGVQD come from the germline V gene (reference sequence). Losses at the gene ends were 9 bases for V and 4 bases for J; bases not matched to a gene: 2. CDR3 region: CARLAGGPDTQYF. CDR3 nucleotide sequence: TGCGCCAGGCTAGCGGGGGGGCCAGATACGCAGTATTTT.

This clonotype occurred a few times. The chain links TRBV19 to TRBJ1-1; TRBD1 matches 7 bases. This CDR3 region has 13 residues. Germline values: CDR1 LNHDA, CDR2 SQIVND (reference sequence). J gave up 0 bases and V 10 bases, and 5 bases lay outside the gene matches. In DNA, the CDR3 is TGTGCCACCTCGGGACAGCTGAACACTGAAGCTTTCTTT. Translation gives CATSGQLNTEAFF.

This chain uses TRBV4-1 with TRBJ2-1; D remains unclear. V lost 1 base, J lost 7 bases, and 5 bases lay in between. The CDR3 has 12 amino acids. The germline gives CDR1 MGHRA, CDR2 YSYEKL. The CDR3 protein is CASSQVLNEQFF. CDR3 coding DNA: TGCGCCAGCAGCCAAGTGTTGAATGAGCAGTTCTTC.

This sequence joins TRBV10-3 and TRBJ1-6; D gene unclear. V dropped 8 bases and J dropped 0 bases, with 11 bases sitting between them. This CDR3 comprises 15 residues. CDR1 and CDR2 (germline): ENHRY, SYGVKD. CDR3 loop: CAIDQSGSYNSPLHF. The CDR3 DNA reads as TGTGCCATCGACCAATCGGGCTCCTATAATTCACCCCTCCACTTT.

The chain is built from TRBV7-3 and TRBJ1-2; TRBD1 matches at 7 bases. The trim removed 5 bases at V and 4 bases at J, leaving 4 bases unmatched. The CDR3 totals 13 residues. Germline CDR1 reads SGHTA; CDR2 reads FQGTGA. The CDR3 nucleotides read TGTGCCAGCAGCGCCGGGACAGTCTATGGCTACACCTTC. This encodes CASSAGTVYGYTF.

The rearrangement joins TRBV24-1 to TRBJ2-1, with 8 bases matching TRBD1. Trimming at V came to 3 bases and at J to 7 bases, leaving 1 base not matched to a gene. This CDR3 contains 13 residues. Germline CDR1 is KGHDR and CDR2 is SFDVKD. CDR3 in amino acids: CATSDGQGNEQFF. CDR3 sequence (DNA): TGTGCCACCAGTGATGGACAGGGAAATGAGCAGTTCTTC.

V is TRBV25-1 and J is TRBJ2-5; D is perhaps TRBD2 (5 bases). Germline V gives CDR1 MGHDK, CDR2 SYGVNS. V gave up 5 bases and J gave up 2 bases, with 15 bases separating them. The CDR3 is made up of 15 amino acids. The CDR3 sequence is CASSHRRGQQETQYF. CDR3 bases: TGTGCCAGCAGTCACAGACGGGGTCAACAAGAGACCCAGTACTTC.

The CDR3 loop reads CASSESGLAEDNQPQHF. CDR3 nucleotides: TGCGCCAGCAGTGAGTCCGGACTAGCGGAGGACAATCAGCCCCAGCATTTT. This sequence joins TRBV10-1 and TRBJ1-5; D gene uncertain. Trimming removed 0 bases from V and 3 bases from J, with 15 bases in between. The CDR3 covers 17 residues. Looked up from germline, CDR1 is WNHNN and CDR2 is SYGVQD (reference sequence).

The chain links TRBV2 to TRBJ2-7; D not certain. This CDR3 spans 8 amino acids. Looked up from germline, CDR1 is SNHLY and CDR2 is FYNNEI. Trimming took off 10 bases at V and 7 bases at J, with 5 bases between the two ends. Written as DNA, the CDR3 is TGTGCCACCGGGGAGCAGTACTTC. This gives the protein CATGEQYF.

This rearrangement joins TRBV19 to TRBJ2-7; 9 positions match TRBD1. The CDR3 spans 12 residues. V dropped 10 bases and J dropped 2; count of bases not matched to a gene: 3. CDR1 and CDR2 from the germline V gene are LNHDA and SQIVND (reference sequence). The CDR3 reads CATRQGAYEQYF. CDR3 sequence (DNA): TGTGCCACACGACAGGGGGCCTACGAGCAGTACTTC.

The rearrangement links TRBV9 to TRBJ1-1; D call uncertain. Looked up from germline, CDR1 is SGDLS and CDR2 is YYNGEE. Trimming removed 4 bases from V and 5 bases from J, with 9 bases in between. The CDR3 runs 12 residues. CDR3 sequence: CASSPSDTEAFF. As DNA, the CDR3 is TGTGCCAGCAGCCCAAGCGATACTGAAGCTTTCTTT.

J is TRBJ2-7 and V is TRBV14; TRBD2 matches 7 bases. Trimming took 4 bases from V and 0 from J; bases not matched to a gene: 6. Germline V CDR1 and CDR2: SGHDN, FVKESK. There are 15 residues in the CDR3. Here the CDR3 DNA reads TGTGCCAGCAGCCTGGAGCGGGGAATCTCCTACGAGCAGTACTTC. This translates into CASSLERGISYEQYF.

J is TRBJ1-6 and V is TRBV11-2, with D possibly TRBD1 on 5 matching bases. V lost 2 bases and J lost 0, with 14 bases in between. This CDR3 is 18 amino acids long. From germline, CDR1 is SGHAT and CDR2 FQNNGV. CDR3 amino acids: CASSLPEGASSYNSPLHF. The CDR3 DNA reads as TGTGCCAGCAGCTTACCCGAAGGGGCCAGCTCCTATAATTCACCCCTCCACTTT.

The rearrangement joins TRBV19 to TRBJ2-7; possibly TRBD2 for D (5 bases). This CDR3 is built from 13 residues. Per germline, CDR1 LNHDA and CDR2 SQIVND (reference sequence). Trimming stripped 2 bases from V and 5 bases from J, with 10 bases between. In nucleotides, the CDR3 is TGTGCCAGTAGTATAAGAAGGCGGGACGAGCAGTACTTC. It yields the protein CASSIRRRDEQYF.

This sequence joins TRBV5-1 and TRBJ1-1; D unclear. V lost 0 bases and J lost 5, with 11 bases in between. CDR1 and CDR2 (germline): SGHRS, YFSETQ. The CDR3 consists of 14 residues. DNA for the CDR3: TGCGCCAGCAGCTTGGGAAAGGGAGGGACTGAAGCTTTCTTT. Translation gives CASSLGKGGTEAFF.

J is TRBJ2-1 and V is TRBV24-1; D perhaps matches TRBD1 (6 bases). The CDR3 has 12 amino acids. V was trimmed by 9 bases and J by 4 bases, leaving 9 bases between them. CDR1 is KGHDR, CDR2 SFDVKD, per germline. The CDR3 sequence is CATQQGYNEQFF. The DNA of the CDR3 is TGTGCCACCCAACAGGGATACAATGAGCAGTTCTTC.

To note about this clonotype: One junction end disagrees with the germline gene, perhaps due to a read error. The chain joins TRBV2 to TRBJ1-2; the match to TRBD1 covers 7 bases. Germline CDR1 reads SNHLY; CDR2 reads FYNNEI. There are 12 residues in the CDR3. CDR3 coding DNA: TGTGTCAGCAAAGGGACAGCCTATGGCTACACCTTC. Its translation: CVSKGTAYGYTF.

This chain joins TRBV24-1 and TRBJ1-2, with TRBD1 as a possible D gene (6 bases). In germline, CDR1 is KGHDR, CDR2 SFDVKD. There are 11 residues in the CDR3. V was shortened by 12 bases and J by 3 bases, with 10 bases between the two germline ends. The DNA for the CDR3 is TGTGCCCCAGGGGCAGACTATGGCTACACCTTC. Translating it yields CAPGADYGYTF.

J is TRBJ2-1 and V is TRBV20-1; D may correspond to TRBD1 or TRBD2 (5 bases each). CDR1 is DFQATT, CDR2 SNEGSKA, per germline (reference sequence). Trimming removed 6 bases from V and 4 bases from J, with 13 bases in between. The CDR3 loop spans 13 amino acids. The DNA for the CDR3 is TGCAGTGCCCGACAGAGACTATACAATGAGCAGTTCTTC. Translating gives CSARQRLYNEQFF.